This T cell receptor beta chain came from a study of T-cell memory formation after mild COVID-19. As concerns this clonotype: Its antigen is unknown.

Constant-segment primers served in 5'RACE that generated TCR alpha and TCR beta cDNA libraries bearing sample barcodes and UMIs. TCRdb re-analysed the 5' RACE reads in MiXCR, keeping a single row per CDR3 protein. The sample contains approximately 250,000 distinct CDR3 sequences, roughly 17% of which appear only once. Trimming left V 0 bases short and J 10 bases short, with 13 bases between. The CDR3 consists of 13 residues. From germline, CDR1 is SGDLS and CDR2 YYNGEE. General observations from the study: Day 15 to 85 contracting clones showed balanced CD4/CD8; later expanders leaned CD4+. Some responding clones appeared in pre-infection memory, suggesting cross-reactive memory joined.

The clonotype comes from a man aged 18 to 29 who had mild COVID-19 (a few samples of this study predate the infection). Cell type and time point are not known. The sequenced material came from PBMCs or a T cell subset sorted from them (not recorded which). This chain connects TRBV9 to TRBJ1-1; D possibly corresponds to TRBD1 (5 bases). The chain's CDR3 is CASSVDGGLGAFF. DNA of the CDR3: TGTGCCAGCAGCGTAGACGGGGGTTTGGGAGCTTTCTTT.